Shown below are 9 T cell receptor beta chains from a single sample sequenced in a study of T cell changes during pregnancy in multiple sclerosis. This table comes from immunoSEQ multiplex PCR, and its TCRdb copy is limited to in-frame clones, with some not included. The sample lists nearly 110,000 clones; 80% to 95% were seen once. The sample here was peripheral blood, taken after pregnancy. These receptors originate from a female donor with multiple sclerosis, enrolled in a pregnancy study.

The chain employs TRBV2 and TRBJ1-4; D gene ambiguous. Germline assignment: CDR1 SNHLY and CDR2 FYNNEI. The germline V and J ends were trimmed by 6 bases and 8 bases, with 10 bases remaining between them. The CDR3 consists of 12 residues. In nucleotides, the CDR3 is TGTGCCAGCAGGGCCTACAGCGAAAAACTGTTTTTT. Translated: CASRAYSEKLFF.

The chain combines TRBV6-5 with TRBJ1-1; D is perhaps TRBD1 (6 bases). The CDR3 runs to 16 residues. Germline values: CDR1 MNHEY, CDR2 SVGAGI. V was pared by 4 bases and J by 0 bases, with 15 bases between. CDR3 protein: CASSLGAVPMNTEAFF. The CDR3 DNA reads TGTGCCAGCAGTTTGGGGGCGGTACCCATGAACACTGAAGCTTTCTTT.

The rearrangement links TRBV10-3 to TRBJ2-2; 11 bases map to TRBD1. After removal of 5 bases from V and 3 bases from J, the junction contained 5 bases not matched to a gene. There are 16 residues in the CDR3. Germline CDR1 is ENHRY and CDR2 is SYGVKD. Here the CDR3 reads CAISRTGGSDTGELFF. The CDR3, as DNA: TGTGCCATCAGTCGGACAGGGGGCTCGGACACCGGGGAGCTGTTTTTT.

This clone is medium-sized. The identical CDR3 is also encoded by other nucleotide sequences in the sample. This chain joins TRBV5-1 and TRBJ2-7; TRBD1 might be the D (6 bases). Germline CDR1 is SGHRS and CDR2 is YFSETQ. The CDR3 has 13 amino acids. V was pared by 3 bases and J by 1 base, with 8 bases between. CDR3 bases: TGCGCCAGCAGCTGGGACAAGTCCTACGAGCAGTACTTC. Translated: CASSWDKSYEQYF.

V is TRBV28 and J is TRBJ1-5, with D unresolved. Trimming stripped 2 bases from V and 4 bases from J, with 3 bases between. Germline V gene lookup returns CDR1 MDHEN and CDR2 SYDVKM. The CDR3 contains 12 residues. CDR3 nucleotide sequence: TGTGCCAGCAGTTTACTTAATCAGCCCCAGCATTTT. This sequence encodes CASSLLNQPQHF.

This rearrangement joins TRBV14 to TRBJ2-5; TRBD2 might be the D (5 bases). This CDR3 has 14 amino acids. Germline assignment: CDR1 SGHDN and CDR2 FVKESK. V lost 3 bases and J lost 5, with 13 bases in between. DNA of the CDR3: TGTGCCAGCAGCCATATTGCGGGTGGGGAGACCCAGTACTTC. Its translation: CASSHIAGGETQYF.

The chain employs TRBV19 and TRBJ2-7, with D possibly being TRBD1 (6 bases). Germline CDR1 is LNHDA and CDR2 is SQIVND (reference sequence). There are 12 residues in the CDR3. V lost 5 bases and J 6 bases, leaving 11 bases between the germline ends. This CDR3 reads CASSARTAEQYF. The CDR3 bases are TGTGCCAGTAGTGCGAGGACAGCCGAGCAGTACTTC.

The chain combines TRBV15 with TRBJ1-5; TRBD1 is a possible D gene (5 bases). Germline CDR1 reads LNHNV; CDR2 reads YYDKDF (reference sequence). Deletions cut 0 bases from V and 6 bases from J, with 12 bases between. The CDR3 consists of 15 residues. In DNA form, the CDR3 reads TGTGCCACCAGCAGAGATCGGGGGGGAGGTCAGCCCCAGCATTTT. It is translated as CATSRDRGGGQPQHF.

This clone has just one count. J is TRBJ1-5 and V is TRBV10-3; 7 bases match TRBD1. The CDR3 loop spans 14 amino acids. Trimming took 7 bases from V and 2 from J; bases not matched to a gene: 5. Germline V gene data show CDR1 as ENHRY and CDR2 as SYGVKD. CDR3 nucleotide sequence: TGTGCCATCATCAAGGGGGCCGGCAATCAGCCCCAGCATTTT. It encodes CAIIKGAGNQPQHF.